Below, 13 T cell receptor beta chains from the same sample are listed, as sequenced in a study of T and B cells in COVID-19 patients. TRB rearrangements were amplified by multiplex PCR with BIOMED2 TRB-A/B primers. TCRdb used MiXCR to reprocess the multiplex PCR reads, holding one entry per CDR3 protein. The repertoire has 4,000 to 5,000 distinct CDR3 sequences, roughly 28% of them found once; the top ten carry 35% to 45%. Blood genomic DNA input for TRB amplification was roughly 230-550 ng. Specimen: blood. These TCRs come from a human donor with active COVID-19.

CDR3 in amino acids: CSAPPGGQYNSPLHF. The CDR3 DNA follows: TGCAGTGCCCCCCCGGGCGGACAGTATAATTCACCCCTCCACTTT. This chain connects TRBV20-1 to TRBJ1-6; TRBD1 is a possible D gene (6 bases). Per the germline V gene, CDR1 is DFQATT and CDR2 is SNEGSKA (reference sequence). The CDR3 length is 15 residues. The V end lost 6 bases, the J end lost 4 bases, and 16 bases lay between the germline ends.

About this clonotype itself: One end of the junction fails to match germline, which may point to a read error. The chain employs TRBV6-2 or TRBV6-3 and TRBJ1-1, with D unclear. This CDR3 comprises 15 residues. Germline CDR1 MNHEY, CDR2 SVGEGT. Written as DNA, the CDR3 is TGTGTCAGCAGTCAGTTTAGGGAGGCGAACACTGAAGCTTTCTTT. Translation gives CVSSQFREANTEAFF.

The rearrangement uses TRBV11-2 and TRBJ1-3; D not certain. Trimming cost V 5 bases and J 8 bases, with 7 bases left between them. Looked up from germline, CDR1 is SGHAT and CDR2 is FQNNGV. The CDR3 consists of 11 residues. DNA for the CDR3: TGTGCCAGCAGCCCCTATGACACCATATATTTT. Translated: CASSPYDTIYF.

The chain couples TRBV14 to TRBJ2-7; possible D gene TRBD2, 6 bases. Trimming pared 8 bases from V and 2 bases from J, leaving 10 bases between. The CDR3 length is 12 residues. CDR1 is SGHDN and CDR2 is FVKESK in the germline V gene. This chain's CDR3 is CASGGITYEQYF. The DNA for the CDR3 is TGTGCCAGCGGCGGGATCACCTACGAGCAGTACTTC.

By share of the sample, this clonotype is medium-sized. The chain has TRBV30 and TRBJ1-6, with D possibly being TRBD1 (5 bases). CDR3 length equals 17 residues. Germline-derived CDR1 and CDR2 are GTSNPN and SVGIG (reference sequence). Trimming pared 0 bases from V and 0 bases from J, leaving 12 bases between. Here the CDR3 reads CAWSVLSGISYNSPLHF. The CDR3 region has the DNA TGTGCCTGGAGTGTACTATCAGGGATCTCCTATAATTCACCCCTCCACTTT.

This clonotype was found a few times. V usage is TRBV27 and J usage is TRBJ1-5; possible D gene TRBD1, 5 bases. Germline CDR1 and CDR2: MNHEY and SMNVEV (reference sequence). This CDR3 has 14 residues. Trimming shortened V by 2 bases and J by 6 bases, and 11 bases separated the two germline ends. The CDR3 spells CASSLQGPLQPQHF. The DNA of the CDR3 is TGTGCCAGCAGTTTACAGGGCCCCCTTCAGCCCCAGCATTTT.

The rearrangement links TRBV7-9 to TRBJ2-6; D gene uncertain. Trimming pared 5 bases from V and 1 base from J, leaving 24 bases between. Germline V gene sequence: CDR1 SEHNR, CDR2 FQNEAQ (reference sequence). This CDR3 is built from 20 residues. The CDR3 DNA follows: TGTGCCAGCAGCGTCCTAGATGTACAGCGTGTACCATCTGGGGCCAACGTCCTGACTTTC. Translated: CASSVLDVQRVPSGANVLTF.

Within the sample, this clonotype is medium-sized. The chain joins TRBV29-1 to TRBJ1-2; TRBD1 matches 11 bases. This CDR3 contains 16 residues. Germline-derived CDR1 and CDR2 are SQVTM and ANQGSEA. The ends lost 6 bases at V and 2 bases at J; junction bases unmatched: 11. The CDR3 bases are TGCAGCGTCCCGAAGGGACAGGGGGGCCTCAACTATGGCTACACCTTC. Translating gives CSVPKGQGGLNYGYTF.

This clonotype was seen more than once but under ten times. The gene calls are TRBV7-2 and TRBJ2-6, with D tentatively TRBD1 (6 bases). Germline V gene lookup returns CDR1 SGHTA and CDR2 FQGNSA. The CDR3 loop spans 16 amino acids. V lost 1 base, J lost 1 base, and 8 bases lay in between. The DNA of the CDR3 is TGTGCCAGCAGCTTAGGGACAGTTTCTGGGGCCAACGTCCTGACTTTC. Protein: CASSLGTVSGANVLTF. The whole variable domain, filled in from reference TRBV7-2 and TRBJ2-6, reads GAGVSQSPSNKVTEKGKDVELRCDPISGHTALYWYRQSLGQGLEFLIYFQGNSAPDKSGLPSDRFSAERTGGSVSTLTIQRTQQEDSAVYLCASSLGTVSGANVLTFGAGSRLTVL.

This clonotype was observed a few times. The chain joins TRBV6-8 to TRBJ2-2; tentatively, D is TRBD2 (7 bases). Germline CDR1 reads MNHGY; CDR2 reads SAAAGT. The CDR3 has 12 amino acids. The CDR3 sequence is CGGGRYTGELFF. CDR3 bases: TGTGGGGGGGGGCGGTACACCGGGGAGCTGTTTTTT.

Here the CDR3 reads CASSKGTGLNYEQYF. CDR3 coding DNA: TGTGCCAGCAGCAAAGGGACAGGGCTGAACTACGAGCAGTACTTC. The J gene is TRBJ2-7, the V gene TRBV5-6; 9 bases map to TRBD1. J lost 3 bases, V lost 4 bases, and 8 bases had no gene match. The CDR3 sequence is 15 residues long. Per the germline V gene, CDR1 is SGHDT and CDR2 is YYEEEE.

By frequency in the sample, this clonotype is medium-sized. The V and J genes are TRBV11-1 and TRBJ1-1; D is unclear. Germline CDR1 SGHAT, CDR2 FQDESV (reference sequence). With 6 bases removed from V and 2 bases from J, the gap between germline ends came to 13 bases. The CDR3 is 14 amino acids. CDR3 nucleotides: TGTGCCAGCAGATTGGGATTTCTCAACACTGAAGCTTTCTTT. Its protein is CASRLGFLNTEAFF.

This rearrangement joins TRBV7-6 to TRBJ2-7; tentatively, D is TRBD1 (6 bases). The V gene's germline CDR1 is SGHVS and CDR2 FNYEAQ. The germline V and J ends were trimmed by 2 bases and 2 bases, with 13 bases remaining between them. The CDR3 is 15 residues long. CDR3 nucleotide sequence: TGTGCCAGCAGCTTATTCAGGGGCCCTACCTACGAGCAGTACTTC. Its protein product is CASSLFRGPTYEQYF.